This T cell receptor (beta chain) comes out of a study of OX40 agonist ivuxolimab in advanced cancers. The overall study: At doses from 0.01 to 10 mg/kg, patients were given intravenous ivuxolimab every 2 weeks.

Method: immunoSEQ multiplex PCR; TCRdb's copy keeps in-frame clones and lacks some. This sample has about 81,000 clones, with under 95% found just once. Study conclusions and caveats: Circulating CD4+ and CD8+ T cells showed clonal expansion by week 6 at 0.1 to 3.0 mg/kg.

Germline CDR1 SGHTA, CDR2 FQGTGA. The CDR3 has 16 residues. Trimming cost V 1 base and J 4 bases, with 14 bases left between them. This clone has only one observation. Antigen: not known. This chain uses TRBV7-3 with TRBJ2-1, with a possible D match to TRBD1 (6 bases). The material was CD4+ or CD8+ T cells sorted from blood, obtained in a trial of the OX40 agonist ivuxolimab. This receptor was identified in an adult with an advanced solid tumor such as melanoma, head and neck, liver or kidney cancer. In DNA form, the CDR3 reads TGTGCCAGCAGCTTAATGACAGGCGAACTATACAATGAGCAGTTCTTC. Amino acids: CASSLMTGELYNEQFF. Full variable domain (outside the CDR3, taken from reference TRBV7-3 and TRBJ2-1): GAGVSQTPSNKVTEKGKYVELRCDPISGHTALYWYRQSLGQGPEFLIYFQGTGAADDSGLPNDRFFAVRPEGSVSTLKIQRTERGDSAVYLCASSLMTGELYNEQFFGPGTRLTVL.